These 30 T cell receptor beta chains share one sample of origin, sequenced in a study of OX40 agonist ivuxolimab in advanced cancers. The protocol was immunoSEQ multiplex PCR, while the TCRdb copy is restricted to in-frame clones and leaves out a portion. This sample has under 80,000 clones, with more than 70% found just once. Here the sequenced sample was CD4+ or CD8+ T cells sorted from blood, taken in a trial of the OX40 agonist ivuxolimab. All receptors derive from an adult with an advanced solid tumor such as melanoma, head and neck, liver or kidney cancer.

The count of this clone is one. V is TRBV9 and J is TRBJ2-1; D remains unclear. Between the trimmed V and J ends, which lost 2 bases and 13 bases, there was a span of 13 bases. CDR1 SGDLS and CDR2 YYNGEE come from the germline V gene. The CDR3 sequence is 12 residues long. CDR3 DNA: TGTGCCAGCAGCGTGTCGGGTTTACTACAGTTCTTC. Amino acids: CASSVSGLLQFF.

The chain uses TRBV19 and TRBJ2-3; D is undetermined. The V gene's germline CDR1 is LNHDA and CDR2 SQIVND (reference sequence). The CDR3 extends over 15 amino acids. The V gene lost 3 bases and the J gene lost 4 bases, with 14 bases spanning the gap. CDR3 in amino acids: CASSISSSNADTQYF. CDR3 DNA sequence: TGTGCCAGTAGTATCTCGTCTAGTAACGCAGATACGCAGTATTTT.

The chain uses TRBV10-2 and TRBJ1-3, with D perhaps TRBD1 (5 bases). In germline, CDR1 is WSHSY, CDR2 SAAADI. The CDR3 totals 14 residues. V was shortened by 7 bases and J by 4 bases, with 14 bases between the two germline ends. CDR3 sequence reads: CASTPRGSGNTIYF. The DNA of the CDR3 is TGCGCCAGCACTCCCCGGGGGTCCGGAAACACCATATATTTT.

The chain links TRBV18 to TRBJ2-5; D remains unclear. The DNA end favors TRBJ2-7, so the J call may be wrong. Per the germline V gene, CDR1 is KGHSH and CDR2 is LQKENI. This CDR3 is built from 13 residues. The CDR3 loop reads CASSPRNSYEQYF. CDR3 DNA: TGTGCCAGCTCGCCTAGGAACTCCTACGAGCAGTACTTC.

The chain recombines TRBV18 with TRBJ1-5; maybe TRBD1 (6 bases). The length of the CDR3 is 16 residues. V was clipped by 3 bases and J by 0 bases, with 12 bases between them. Germline V gives CDR1 KGHSH, CDR2 LQKENI. CDR3 sequence: CASSPRGGDSNQPQHF. CDR3 sequence (DNA): TGTGCCAGCTCACCCCGAGGGGGTGATAGCAATCAGCCCCAGCATTTT.

The chain recombines TRBV7-8 with TRBJ1-2; D gene unclear. Germline lookup yields CDR1 SGHVS and CDR2 FQNEAQ. Trimming pared 1 base from V and 8 bases from J, leaving 11 bases between. CDR3 length equals 13 residues. Here the CDR3 reads CASSLGRQVGYTF. The DNA of the CDR3 is TGTGCCAGCAGCTTAGGAAGGCAGGTCGGCTACACCTTC.

The chain recombines TRBV27 with TRBJ2-7, with 11 bases matching TRBD1. There are 16 residues in the CDR3. The germline V gene has CDR1 MNHEY and CDR2 SMNVEV (reference sequence). The ends lost 6 bases at V and 3 bases at J; junction bases unmatched: 10. In DNA, the CDR3 is TGTGCCAGCAGCAGAAACCCCGGGACAGGGGGCTACGAGCAGTACTTC. Translating gives CASSRNPGTGGYEQYF.

CDR3 loop: CASSFIWGRARATNYGYTF. CDR3 DNA: TGTGCCAGCAGTTTCATCTGGGGCAGGGCGCGAGCCACTAACTATGGCTACACCTTC. The chain combines TRBV28 with TRBJ1-2; D may be TRBD1 (5 bases). The germline gives CDR1 MDHEN, CDR2 SYDVKM. The CDR3 is 19 residues long. V lost 3 bases and J lost 0, with 23 bases in between.

This clone was seen a few times. V gene TRBV10-3 combines with J gene TRBJ1-1; 9 bases are a match to TRBD1. Per germline, CDR1 ENHRY and CDR2 SYGVKD. The CDR3 consists of 15 residues. With 2 bases clipped from V and 3 bases from J, the junction kept 4 bases outside the gene matches. The CDR3 DNA reads TGTGCCATCAGTGAGGGGACAGGGAGTTACACTGAAGCTTTCTTT. Translation gives CAISEGTGSYTEAFF.

The chain employs TRBV27 and TRBJ1-2; no reliable D call. From germline, CDR1 is MNHEY and CDR2 SMNVEV (reference sequence). CDR3 size: 12 residues. The V end lost 11 bases, the J end lost 5 bases, and 15 bases lay between the germline ends. The CDR3 sequence: CACGRAGYGYTF. CDR3 bases: TGTGCCTGCGGCAGAGCCGGGTATGGCTACACCTTC.

The chain links TRBV28 to TRBJ1-4; maybe TRBD1 (6 bases). This CDR3 is built from 15 residues. The V end lost 2 bases, the J end lost 8 bases, and 15 bases lay between the germline ends. Per germline, CDR1 MDHEN and CDR2 SYDVKM. The CDR3 region has the DNA TGTGCCAGCAGTTTAGATCGGGGGGCAGAAGAAAAACTGTTTTTT. This sequence encodes CASSLDRGAEEKLFF.

The CDR3 DNA follows: TGCACCAGCAGCCCTCTGACTGGAAACACCATATATTTT. It translates to CTSSPLTGNTIYF. The chain combines TRBV1 with TRBJ1-3. TRBV1 is given as a pseudogene. This CDR3 is built from 13 residues.

This rearrangement joins TRBV6-5 to TRBJ1-5; no reliable D call. There are 13 residues in the CDR3. Germline V gene sequence: CDR1 MNHEY, CDR2 SVGAGI. Trimming pared 7 bases from V and 3 bases from J, leaving 10 bases between. DNA of the CDR3: TGTGCCAGCACCCCAACCCCCAATCAGCCCCAGCATTTT. Translation: CASTPTPNQPQHF.

The chain recombines TRBV19 with TRBJ2-1; D is unresolved. V lost 3 bases, J lost 3 bases, and 12 bases lay in between. The CDR3 contains 15 residues. Germline assignment: CDR1 LNHDA and CDR2 SQIVND (reference sequence). CDR3 amino acids: CASSIQANIYNEQFF. CDR3 coding DNA: TGTGCCAGTAGTATCCAAGCAAATATCTACAATGAGCAGTTCTTC.

This clone was detected only a few times. J is TRBJ1-1 and V is TRBV6-1, with D maybe TRBD1 (6 bases). V was shortened by 2 bases and J by 9 bases, with 10 bases between the two germline ends. The germline CDR1 and CDR2 sequences are MNHNS and SASEGT. The CDR3 runs to 12 residues. This chain's CDR3 is CASSERGQKAFF. In nucleotides, the CDR3 is TGTGCCAGCAGTGAACGCGGACAGAAAGCTTTCTTT.

The genes are TRBV11-3 and TRBJ2-7; TRBD1 might be the D (6 bases). The V gene's germline CDR1 is SGHNT and CDR2 YENEEA. This CDR3 contains 16 residues. The ends were cut back, 0 bases at V and 6 bases at J, with 18 bases in the middle. CDR3 sequence (DNA): TGTGCCAGCAGCTTAGATCTAGGCAGCTTGGGGGCCGAGCAGTACTTC. Its protein is CASSLDLGSLGAEQYF.

This clone has just one count. The chain recombines TRBV5-4 with TRBJ1-1, with 9 bases matching TRBD1. Germline V CDR1 and CDR2: SGHNT, YYREEE (reference sequence). The CDR3 covers 16 residues. V lost 6 bases, J lost 4 bases, and 13 bases stayed unmatched. CDR3 in amino acids: CASTPTGTGLSTEAFF. CDR3 DNA sequence: TGTGCCAGCACCCCCACCGGGACAGGGTTGAGCACTGAAGCTTTCTTT.

The chain links TRBV29-1 to TRBJ1-3; weak D call: TRBD1 (5 bases). V lost 3 bases and J 3 bases, leaving 9 bases between the germline ends. Germline assignment: CDR1 SQVTM and CDR2 ANQGSEA. The length of the CDR3 is 13 residues. The CDR3 region has the DNA TGCAGCGTTGATGACGGGGGTGGAAACACCATATATTTT. It specifies CSVDDGGGNTIYF.

The V and J genes are TRBV28 and TRBJ1-5; D gene uncertain. The CDR3 covers 15 residues. V dropped 3 bases and J dropped 0 bases, with 9 bases sitting between them. Germline assignment: CDR1 MDHEN and CDR2 SYDVKM. CDR3 region: CASSFGGDSNQPQHF. DNA of the CDR3: TGTGCCAGCAGTTTCGGTGGGGATAGCAATCAGCCCCAGCATTTT.

CDR3 nucleotide sequence: TGTGCCATCAGGCAGGACACCCGAAATCAGCCCCAGCATTTT. Translating gives CAIRQDTRNQPQHF. The genes are TRBV10-3 and TRBJ1-5; possibly TRBD1 for D (5 bases). This CDR3 spans 14 amino acids. CDR1 and CDR2 from the germline V gene are ENHRY and SYGVKD. V lost 6 bases, J lost 4 bases, and 13 bases lay in between.

The rearrangement uses TRBV6-6 and TRBJ1-1; the D gene is possibly TRBD1 (5 bases). This CDR3 is 12 amino acids long. V was cut by 2 bases and J by 6 bases, with 7 bases left in between. CDR1 is MNHNY, CDR2 SVGAGI, per germline (reference sequence). The CDR3, as DNA: TGTGCCAGCAGTTACAGGGGATCTGAAGCTTTCTTT. Translated, it gives CASSYRGSEAFF.

This chain joins TRBV20-1 and TRBJ2-1; D not certain. CDR1 is DFQATT, CDR2 SNEGSKA, per germline (reference sequence). The CDR3 is made up of 11 amino acids. Trimming removed 6 bases from V and 5 bases from J, with 8 bases in between. The CDR3 nucleotides are TGCAGTGCCACACCCGACAATGAGCAGTTCTTC. This codes for CSATPDNEQFF.

The V gene is TRBV4-1, the J gene TRBJ1-4; tentative D call: TRBD1 (6 bases). The CDR3 is 17 amino acids. Germline V gives CDR1 MGHRA, CDR2 YSYEKL. V was cut by 2 bases and J by 8 bases, with 21 bases left in between. The CDR3 DNA reads TGCGCCAGCAGCCAACCTCCACAGGGCCCCAAGCGGGAAAAACTGTTTTTT. Encoded protein: CASSQPPQGPKREKLFF.

The chain carries TRBV27 and TRBJ1-3; 7 bases match TRBD1. J was trimmed by 4 bases and V by 6 bases; bases with no gene match: 6. The CDR3 has 14 residues. Germline CDR1 MNHEY, CDR2 SMNVEV (reference sequence). The DNA of the CDR3 is TGTGCCAGCAGGAAGACAGGGTCAGGAAACACCATATATTTT. This encodes CASRKTGSGNTIYF.

V usage is TRBV5-1 and J usage is TRBJ1-6; 7 nucleotides agree with TRBD1. V was pared by 4 bases and J by 0 bases, with 7 bases of the junction left unmatched. Looked up from germline, CDR1 is SGHRS and CDR2 is YFSETQ. This CDR3 region has 17 residues. This CDR3 is CASSLEGGTSYNSPLHF. For the CDR3, the DNA is TGCGCCAGCAGCCTCGAAGGGGGCACCTCCTATAATTCACCCCTCCACTTT.

The chain couples TRBV7-8 to TRBJ1-1; no clear D gene. The germline CDR1 and CDR2 sequences are SGHVS and FQNEAQ. This CDR3 region has 12 residues. Trimming pared 4 bases from V and 9 bases from J, leaving 12 bases between. In DNA form, the CDR3 reads TGTGCCAGCAGCTCCCCAGGCGGAAAAGCTTTCTTT. Amino acids: CASSSPGGKAFF.

The chain uses TRBV14 and TRBJ1-2; D gene unclear. The CDR3 sequence is 14 residues long. V shed 0 bases and J shed 8 bases, with 13 bases lying between them. From germline, CDR1 is SGHDN and CDR2 FVKESK. The CDR3: CASSQDPAGLGYTF. CDR3 coding DNA: TGTGCCAGCAGCCAAGATCCAGCAGGTTTGGGCTACACCTTC.

CDR3 sequence (DNA): TGTGCCTGGAGTCTTAGGAAGATTAAGAACACTGAAGCTTTCTTT. Protein: CAWSLRKIKNTEAFF. The chain links TRBV30 to TRBJ1-1; D remains unclear. The CDR3 is 15 amino acids. Germline V gene data show CDR1 as GTSNPN and CDR2 as SVGIG (reference sequence). V was cut by 2 bases and J by 1 base, with 14 bases left in between.

This chain joins TRBV7-9 and TRBJ2-2; D is ambiguous. Looked up from germline, CDR1 is SEHNR and CDR2 is FQNEAQ (reference sequence). Trimming left V 3 bases short and J 7 bases short, with 9 bases between. This CDR3 is 13 amino acids long. DNA for the CDR3: TGTGCCAGCAGCTTTAAAGGTGGCGGGGAGCTGTTTTTT. This sequence encodes CASSFKGGGELFF.

The chain recombines TRBV5-4 with TRBJ1-2; 9 positions match TRBD1. CDR3 length: 13 residues. J was trimmed by 8 bases and V by 2 bases; bases with no gene match: 4. CDR1 SGHNT and CDR2 YYREEE come from the germline V gene (reference sequence). Here the CDR3 reads CASSFRDRVGYTF. DNA of the CDR3: TGTGCCAGCAGCTTCCGGGACAGGGTCGGCTACACCTTC.